This TCR beta chain was retrieved from a study of human T cells and chemical hapten exposure. Whole-study context: Patches that contained 0.01% DPC were applied to the upper back and read at 6 days. Women made up most patients, who had alopecia areata, totalis or universalis. Study results and caveats: Positively correlated with patch test score were the counts of PT1 expanded TCRs.

Time point noted: pre-sensitization, week 0. Sample treatment: therapeutic diphenylcyclopropenone sensitization with weekly scalp DPC. Alopecia patients between 18 and 70 years old and suitable for DPC were used as donors. With 2 bases removed from V and 2 bases from J, the gap between germline ends came to 11 bases. The CDR3 loop spans 14 amino acids. CDR1 is DFQATT and CDR2 is SNEGSKA in the germline V gene (reference sequence). This clonotype was observed many times. Its antigen is unknown. MiXCR, run by TCRdb on the RACE reads, gives a single entry per CDR3 protein. In the table there are about 120,000 distinct CDR3 sequences, approximately 15% of which are singletons.

The sequencing used whole blood, collected in connection with sensitization to the hapten diphenylcyclopropenone (DPC). The clonotype comes from a woman aged 18-30 years with alopecia areata. Some clones in this sample may be carry-over from other donors' samples. This chain connects TRBV20-1 to TRBJ2-3; possibly TRBD2 for D (5 bases). The CDR3 sequence is CSARRGGVTDTQYF. CDR3 sequence (DNA): TGCAGTGCTAGACGGGGTGGAGTCACAGATACGCAGTATTTT.